This T cell receptor beta chain was captured by sequencing in a study of somatic mutations in T cells in chronic GVHD (dated by TCRdb to the early 2020s). Based on the germline V gene, the CDR1 and CDR2 sequences are MNHEY and SVGAGI. The CDR3 covers 14 residues, taking in both the cysteine and the phenylalanine. Only the CDR3 part of the read is kept: 42 bases, read in frame from the first base. V and J lose 2 bases and 2 bases, and a span of 9 bases separates them. Sorting staining used anti-CD3, anti-CD4, anti-CD8 and a Vbeta20 antibody from the IOTest Beta Mark kit on a FACSAria III, with purity above 99%. Peripheral blood was collected in sodium heparin tubes and mononuclear cells were isolated by Ficoll-Paque PLUS density gradient centrifugation. Before TCRbeta deep sequencing, the CD4+ Vbeta20+, CD4+ Vbeta20-, and CD8+ T cell fractions were FACS-sorted. Genomic DNA was isolated and then used for the TCRbeta deep sequencing. TCRbeta CDR3 sequencing and initial data processing were performed with the immunoSEQ assay as a commercial service. Turning to the authors' computational methods: Reads were demultiplexed, adapter and primer sequences removed, similar clones merged by frequency-ratio clustering, and V, D, J genes annotated with IMGT. The source is immuneACCESS, and TCRdb retained only in-frame sequences with V and J called. Part of the clones is not carried over; for the studies checked, unresolved V genes explain less than half of this, and the remainder is unexplained. The V and J calls and clone size are taken from that table; D and trimming were inferred from the DNA. The sample yields approximately 14,000 clones; roughly 78% were counted once. The ten largest clones add up to 32% of the sample.

Notes on this clone: Its target antigen remains unknown. Base qualities are not at hand, and no much larger clone is one base apart.

This receptor chain uses TRBV6-5 and TRBJ1-1; the D gene remains uncertain. This TCR was sampled from a male patient in his fifties with chronic graft-versus-host disease. After a transplant, certain T cells may trace back to the graft donor. Sequencing was carried out using Vbeta20-negative CD4+ T cells from blood. The cell subset or site label of this sample denotes: CD4+ T cells sorted as TCR Vbeta20 negative by flow cytometry. The CDR3 protein sequence reads: CASSYVRSNTEAFF. The DNA is as follows: TGTGCCAGCAGTTACGTCAGGTCCAACACTGAAGCTTTCTTT.